The 25 T cell receptor beta chains below were found in one sample sequenced in a study of blood T cells in healthy people across ages. A J-beta primer mix and a sample-barcoded 5' primer were used in a second PCR of about 7 to 12 cycles. A single record per CDR3 protein comes from TCRdb applying MiXCR to the 5' RACE reads. The data contain around 520,000 distinct CDR3 sequences, over 25% of them seen just once; the ten biggest clones take up under 4.5%. This sample also appeared in a second study, on T cells of mothers and their children.

The sample was blood. These receptors all come from a boy younger than 10 in good health.

V and J are TRBV19 and TRBJ2-1; 9 bases align to TRBD2. The CDR3 has 13 amino acids. Germline CDR1 is LNHDA and CDR2 is SQIVND (reference sequence). V lost 4 bases to trimming and J lost 12 bases; unmatched junction nucleotides: 7. The CDR3 DNA reads as TGTGCCAGTAGTACTAGCGGGGTGACGGCGCAGTTCTTC. This translates into CASSTSGVTAQFF.

This clonotype appeared a few times. The chain recombines TRBV7-2 with TRBJ2-2; 14 nucleotides align to TRBD2. Per germline, CDR1 SGHTA and CDR2 FQGNSA. The CDR3 has 16 residues. Losses at the gene ends were 1 base for V and 11 bases for J; bases not matched to a gene: 6. For the CDR3, the DNA is TGTGCCAGCAGCTTAGTCCCGGGACTAGCGGGAGAAGAGCTGTTTTTT. It specifies CASSLVPGLAGEELFF. Drawing the rest from reference TRBV7-2 and TRBJ2-2, the complete variable domain is GAGVSQSPSNKVTEKGKDVELRCDPISGHTALYWYRQSLGQGLEFLIYFQGNSAPDKSGLPSDRFSAERTGGSVSTLTIQRTQQEDSAVYLCASSLVPGLAGEELFFGEGSRLTVL.

This clonotype was seen a few times. This chain joins TRBV29-1 and TRBJ1-3; 7 nucleotides align to TRBD1. Germline CDR1 reads SQVTM; CDR2 reads ANQGSEA. The CDR3 has 16 residues. V lost 1 base, J lost 0 bases, and 6 bases stayed unmatched. The CDR3, as DNA: TGCAGCGTTGAAGCCGGGACAGACCTCTCTGGAAACACCATATATTTT. Its translation: CSVEAGTDLSGNTIYF.

This clonotype was detected a few times. The chain joins TRBV20-1 to TRBJ2-1; D gene unclear. This CDR3 has 10 amino acids. The V and J ends lost 7 bases and 2 bases respectively, with 3 bases between them. Per the germline V gene, CDR1 is DFQATT and CDR2 is SNEGSKA (reference sequence). CDR3 nucleotide sequence: TGCAGTGGCACCTACAATGAGCAGTTCTTC. Protein sequence: CSGTYNEQFF.

The chain has TRBV27 and TRBJ1-2, with 8 bases that match TRBD1. J lost 4 bases, V lost 5 bases, and 18 bases had no gene match. The CDR3 runs to 18 residues. The germline gives CDR1 MNHEY, CDR2 SMNVEV (reference sequence). The CDR3 DNA follows: TGTGCCAGCAGTCAGCGCCCCGGGACAGGAGACAATTCCTATGGCTACACCTTC. This codes for CASSQRPGTGDNSYGYTF.

In its sample, this clonotype was seen many times. The V and J genes are TRBV20-1 and TRBJ2-3, with D perhaps assigned TRBD1 or TRBD2 (6 bases each). The V gene lost 3 bases and the J gene lost 6 bases, with 19 bases spanning the gap. Germline CDR1 reads DFQATT; CDR2 reads SNEGSKA (reference sequence). The CDR3 sequence is 15 residues long. CDR3 sequence reads: CSASQGTFGGDTQYF. The DNA of the CDR3 is TGCAGTGCTAGCCAAGGGACATTTGGAGGGGATACGCAGTATTTT.

The chain links TRBV27 to TRBJ2-7, with a possible D match to TRBD2 (6 bases). Trimming pared 6 bases from V and 2 bases from J, leaving 20 bases between. This CDR3 region has 16 residues. CDR1 and CDR2 from the germline V gene are MNHEY and SMNVEV (reference sequence). The CDR3 here is CASSLLFRGGAYEQYF. For the CDR3, the DNA is TGTGCCAGCAGCCTCTTGTTTCGGGGAGGCGCCTACGAGCAGTACTTC.

This clonotype was detected only a few times. The V and J genes are TRBV5-1 and TRBJ2-5, with 7 positions matching TRBD1. CDR1 and CDR2 from the germline V gene are SGHRS and YFSETQ. The CDR3 is 16 residues long. Unmatched junction bases numbered 6, after V lost 0 bases and J lost 1 base. This chain's CDR3 is CASSLEGARAQETQYF. The CDR3 DNA sequence: TGCGCCAGCAGCTTGGAGGGGGCTAGGGCCCAAGAGACCCAGTACTTC.

This clonotype was detected only a few times. The chain couples TRBV5-1 to TRBJ2-7; TRBD2 matches 10 bases. V dropped 0 bases and J dropped 3; count of bases not matched to a gene: 6. CDR3 length: 16 amino acids. Germline assignment: CDR1 SGHRS and CDR2 YFSETQ. CDR3 nucleotides: TGCGCCAGCAGCTTGGCCTTGGCTAGCGGGGGCTACGAGCAGTACTTC. Amino acids: CASSLALASGGYEQYF. Using reference TRBV5-1 and TRBJ2-7 for the parts outside the CDR3, the full variable domain is KAGVTQTPRYLIKTRGQQVTLSCSPISGHRSVSWYQQTPGQGLQFLFEYFSETQRNKGNFPGRFSGRQFSNSRSEMNVSTLELGDSALYLCASSLALASGGYEQYFGPGTRLTVT.

This clonotype was seen ten or more times. The chain combines TRBV27 with TRBJ2-5; possibly TRBD2 for D (6 bases). CDR1 and CDR2 (germline): MNHEY, SMNVEV (reference sequence). The CDR3 is made up of 17 amino acids. With 0 bases removed from V and 3 bases from J, the gap between germline ends came to 17 bases. The CDR3 loop is CASSLSMAASEEETQYF. For the CDR3, the DNA is TGTGCCAGCAGTTTATCGATGGCAGCTAGCGAAGAAGAGACCCAGTACTTC.

This clonotype has a count of ten or more. The J gene is TRBJ2-2, the V gene TRBV7-9; tentative D call: TRBD2 (5 bases). Germline V gene data show CDR1 as SEHNR and CDR2 as FQNEAQ (reference sequence). The CDR3 totals 13 residues. With 2 bases removed from V and 6 bases from J, the gap between germline ends came to 7 bases. In nucleotides, the CDR3 is TGTGCCAGCAGCTTAACCGGGGCCGGGGAGCTGTTTTTT. It is translated as CASSLTGAGELFF.

This clonotype has just a few counts. The genes are TRBV12-3 or TRBV12-4 and TRBJ2-5, with a weak D call TRBD2 (5 bases). Trimming pared 7 bases from V and 3 bases from J, leaving 12 bases between. CDR3 length: 13 residues. CDR3 region: CASTSFGKETQYF. The CDR3 coding sequence is TGTGCCAGCACTTCGTTCGGGAAAGAGACCCAGTACTTC.

V and J are TRBV27 and TRBJ2-1; 9 bases align to TRBD2. The CDR3 totals 15 residues. The germline gives CDR1 MNHEY, CDR2 SMNVEV (reference sequence). V was pared by 1 base and J by 7 bases, with 5 bases of the junction left unmatched. CDR3 in DNA: TGTGCCAGCAGTTTATGGGCGGGGGGGCGTAATGAGCAGTTCTTC. This sequence encodes CASSLWAGGRNEQFF.

This clonotype was detected only a few times. The V call is TRBV5-1, the J call TRBJ1-1; perhaps TRBD1 as D (6 bases). This CDR3 spans 13 amino acids. Trimming left V 3 bases short and J 4 bases short, with 10 bases between. The germline V gene has CDR1 SGHRS and CDR2 YFSETQ. CDR3: CASSSGVFTEAFF. Written as DNA, the CDR3 is TGCGCCAGCAGCTCAGGGGTTTTCACTGAAGCTTTCTTT.

This clonotype occurred once. V and J are TRBV7-2 and TRBJ2-1; D is undetermined. V dropped 1 base and J dropped 4 bases, with 11 bases sitting between them. Germline lookup yields CDR1 SGHTA and CDR2 FQGNSA. The CDR3 is made up of 15 amino acids. CDR3 region: CASSLGTLLYNEQFF. The DNA of the CDR3 is TGTGCCAGCAGCTTAGGGACCCTCCTTTACAATGAGCAGTTCTTC.

J is TRBJ2-5 and V is TRBV20-1, with 7 positions matching TRBD1. J lost 1 base, V lost 3 bases, and 2 bases had no gene match. The CDR3 contains 13 residues. Germline V gene data show CDR1 as DFQATT and CDR2 as SNEGSKA (reference sequence). For the CDR3, the DNA is TGCAGTGCTAGGGGACAGCTCCAAGAGACCCAGTACTTC. Encoded protein: CSARGQLQETQYF.

This clonotype was recorded many times. This chain joins TRBV7-2 and TRBJ2-6; D may be TRBD1 (5 bases). This CDR3 comprises 15 residues. Trimming left V 5 bases short and J 1 base short, with 9 bases between. Germline V gene data show CDR1 as SGHTA and CDR2 as FQGNSA. Here the CDR3 DNA reads TGTGCCAGCAGCCTTACAGGATCTGGGGCCAACGTCCTGACTTTC. It is translated as CASSLTGSGANVLTF.

This clonotype was seen more than once but under ten times. This chain uses TRBV15 with TRBJ2-5, with D uncertain. Trimming left V 3 bases short and J 4 bases short, with 3 bases between. Germline values: CDR1 LNHNV, CDR2 YYDKDF (reference sequence). This CDR3 comprises 11 residues. The CDR3 DNA reads TGTGCCACCAGCAGGGCAGAGACCCAGTACTTC. Translation gives CATSRAETQYF. Looking up the rest from reference TRBV15 and TRBJ2-5 gives the full variable domain: DAMVIQNPRYQVTQFGKPVTLSCSQTLNHNVMYWYQQKSSQAPKLLFHYYDKDFNNEADTPDNFQSRRPNTSFCFLDIRSPGLGDTAMYLCATSRAETQYFGPGTRLLVL.

This clonotype was detected a few times. The chain employs TRBV18 and TRBJ2-5, with D perhaps TRBD2 (6 bases). Trimming cost V 3 bases and J 4 bases, with 18 bases left between them. The germline V gene has CDR1 KGHSH and CDR2 LQKENI. The CDR3 has 16 residues. The CDR3 loop is CASSPLTGGAGETQYF. DNA for the CDR3: TGTGCCAGCTCACCCTTGACCGGCGGGGCAGGAGAGACCCAGTACTTC.

The chain is built from TRBV9 and TRBJ2-7; 8 bases agree with TRBD1. The V and J ends lost 1 base and 12 bases, in that order; junction bases with no gene match: 9. CDR1 is SGDLS and CDR2 is YYNGEE in the germline V gene. This CDR3 comprises 13 residues. The CDR3: CASSVHPGGPLYF. The CDR3 region has the DNA TGTGCCAGCAGCGTACACCCAGGGGGCCCCCTGTACTTC.

The CDR3, as DNA: TGTGCCAGCAGCTTAGCCCGGGGCTCCGGGGCCGGAGGAGAGCAGTACTTC. This sequence encodes CASSLARGSGAGGEQYF. The chain links TRBV11-2 to TRBJ2-7; TRBD1 or TRBD2 may be the D gene (5 bases each). Between the trimmed V and J ends, which lost 1 base and 7 bases, there was a span of 23 bases. The germline gives CDR1 SGHAT, CDR2 FQNNGV. CDR3 length: 17 amino acids. The full variable domain, rest sourced from reference TRBV11-2 and TRBJ2-7, is EAGVAQSPRYKIIEKRQSVAFWCNPISGHATLYWYQQILGQGPKLLIQFQNNGVVDDSQLPKDRFSAERLKGVDSTLKIQPAKLEDSAVYLCASSLARGSGAGGEQYFGPGTRLTVT.

This chain links TRBV20-1 with TRBJ2-4; no clear D. Germline CDR1 is DFQATT and CDR2 is SNEGSKA (reference sequence). V lost 3 bases and J 2 bases, leaving 14 bases between the germline ends. This CDR3 region has 15 residues. DNA for the CDR3: TGCAGTGCTAGTCAGGCTCTAGGAACCAAAAACATTCAGTACTTC. It specifies CSASQALGTKNIQYF.

The chain is built from TRBV12-3 or TRBV12-4 and TRBJ1-2; tentatively, D is TRBD1 (6 bases). V gave up 6 bases and J gave up 7 bases, with 9 bases separating them. This CDR3 has 11 amino acids. CDR3 sequence: CASRRGGGYTF. The DNA for the CDR3 is TGTGCCAGCAGGAGAGGGGGTGGCTACACCTTC.

This clonotype came up a few times. This chain joins TRBV7-2 and TRBJ2-2, with D unresolved. With 1 base removed from V and 2 bases from J, the gap between germline ends came to 14 bases. There are 17 residues in the CDR3. CDR1 is SGHTA and CDR2 is FQGNSA in the germline V gene. DNA of the CDR3: TGTGCCAGCAGCTTAGTTGCTGGCGGAGTAAACACCGGGGAGCTGTTTTTT. This encodes CASSLVAGGVNTGELFF. Complete variable domain (other parts from reference TRBV7-2 and TRBJ2-2): GAGVSQSPSNKVTEKGKDVELRCDPISGHTALYWYRQSLGQGLEFLIYFQGNSAPDKSGLPSDRFSAERTGGSVSTLTIQRTQQEDSAVYLCASSLVAGGVNTGELFFGEGSRLTVL.

The genes are TRBV29-1 and TRBJ2-5; TRBD1 or TRBD2 may be the D gene (5 bases each). The end of the DNA is better explained by TRBJ2-7, so the J call may be wrong. The CDR3 is 14 amino acids. Germline-derived CDR1 and CDR2 are SQVTM and ANQGSEA. The CDR3, as DNA: TGCAGCGTTGAAGATCGGGGCGGAACTTACGAGCAGTACTTC. Translating it yields CSVEDRGGTYEQYF.